This TCR beta chain was identified in a study of response to subunit inactivated influenza vaccine. General study findings and limits: Authors suggested each seasonal influenza vaccination recruits few new T cells.

TCRdb ran MiXCR on the RT-PCR reads and lists one entry per CDR3 protein. The repertoire has 500,000 to 600,000 distinct CDR3 sequences, approximately 15% of them found once; the top ten carry over 2.5%. Points on this clonotype: Its target is unknown.

CDR1 is DFQATT and CDR2 is SNEGSKA in the germline V gene (reference sequence). This CDR3 comprises 14 residues. The V and J ends lost 2 bases and 2 bases respectively, with 10 bases between them. The receptor's source is a man between 45 and 75 years old who received an inactivated influenza vaccine. The sequenced sample was CD4+ T cells sorted from PBMCs, obtained around 25 months after vaccination. The chain is built from TRBV20-1 and TRBJ2-1, with D possibly TRBD1 on 5 matching bases. DNA of the CDR3: TGCAGTGCTAGATCCAGGGTCCCCTACAATGAGCAGTTCTTC. The encoded protein is CSARSRVPYNEQFF.